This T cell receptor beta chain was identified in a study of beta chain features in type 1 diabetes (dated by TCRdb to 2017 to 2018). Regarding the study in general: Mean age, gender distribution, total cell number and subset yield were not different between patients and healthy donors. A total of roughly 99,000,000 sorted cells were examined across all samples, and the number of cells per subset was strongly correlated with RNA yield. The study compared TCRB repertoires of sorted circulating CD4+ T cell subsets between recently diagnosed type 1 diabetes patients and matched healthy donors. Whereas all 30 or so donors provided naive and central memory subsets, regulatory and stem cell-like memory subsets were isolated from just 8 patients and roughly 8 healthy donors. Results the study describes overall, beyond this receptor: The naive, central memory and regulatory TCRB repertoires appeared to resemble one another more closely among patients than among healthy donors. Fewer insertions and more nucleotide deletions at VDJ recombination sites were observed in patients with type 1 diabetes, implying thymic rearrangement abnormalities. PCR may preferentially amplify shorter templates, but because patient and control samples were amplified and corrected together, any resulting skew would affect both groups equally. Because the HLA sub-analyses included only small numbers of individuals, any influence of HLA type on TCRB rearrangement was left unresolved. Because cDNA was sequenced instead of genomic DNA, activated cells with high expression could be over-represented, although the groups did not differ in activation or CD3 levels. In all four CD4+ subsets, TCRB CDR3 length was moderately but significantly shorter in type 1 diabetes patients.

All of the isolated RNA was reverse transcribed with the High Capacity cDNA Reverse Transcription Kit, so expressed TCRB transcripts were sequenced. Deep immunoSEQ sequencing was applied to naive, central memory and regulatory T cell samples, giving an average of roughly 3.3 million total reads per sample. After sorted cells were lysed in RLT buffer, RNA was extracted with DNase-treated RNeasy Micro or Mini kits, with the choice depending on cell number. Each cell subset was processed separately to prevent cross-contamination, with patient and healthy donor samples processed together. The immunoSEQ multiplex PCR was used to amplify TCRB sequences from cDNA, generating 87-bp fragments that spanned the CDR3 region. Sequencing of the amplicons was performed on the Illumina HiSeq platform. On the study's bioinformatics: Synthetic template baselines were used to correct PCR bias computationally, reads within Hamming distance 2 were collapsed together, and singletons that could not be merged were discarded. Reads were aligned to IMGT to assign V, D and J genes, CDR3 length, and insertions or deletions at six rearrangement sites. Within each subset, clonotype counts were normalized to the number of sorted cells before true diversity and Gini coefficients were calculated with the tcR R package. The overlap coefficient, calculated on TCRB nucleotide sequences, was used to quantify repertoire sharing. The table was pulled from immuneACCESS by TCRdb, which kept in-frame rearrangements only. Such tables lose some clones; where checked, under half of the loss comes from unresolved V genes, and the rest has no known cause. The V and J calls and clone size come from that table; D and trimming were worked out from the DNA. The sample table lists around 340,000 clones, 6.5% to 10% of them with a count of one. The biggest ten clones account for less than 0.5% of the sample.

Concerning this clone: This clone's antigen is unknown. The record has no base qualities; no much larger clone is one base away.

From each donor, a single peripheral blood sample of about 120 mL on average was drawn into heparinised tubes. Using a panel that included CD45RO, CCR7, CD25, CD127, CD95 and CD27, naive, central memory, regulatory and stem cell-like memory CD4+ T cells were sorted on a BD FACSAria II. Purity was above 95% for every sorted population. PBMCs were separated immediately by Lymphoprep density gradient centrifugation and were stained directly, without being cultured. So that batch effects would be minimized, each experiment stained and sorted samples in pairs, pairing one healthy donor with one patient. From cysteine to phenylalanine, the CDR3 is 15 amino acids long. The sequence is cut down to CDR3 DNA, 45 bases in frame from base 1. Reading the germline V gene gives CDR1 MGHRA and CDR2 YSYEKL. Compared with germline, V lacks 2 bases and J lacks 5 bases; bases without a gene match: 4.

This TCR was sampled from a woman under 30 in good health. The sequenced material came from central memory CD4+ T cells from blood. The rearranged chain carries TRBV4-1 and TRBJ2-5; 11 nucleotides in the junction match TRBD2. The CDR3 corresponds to CASSQISGRGETQYF. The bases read TGCGCCAGCAGCCAAATTAGCGGGAGGGGTGAGACCCAGTACTTC.